This passage covers 15 T cell receptor beta chains from one sample sequenced in a study of OX40 agonist ivuxolimab in advanced cancers. The library was made by the immunoSEQ multiplex PCR assay. TCRdb limited this immuneACCESS table to in-frame rearrangements with V and J called. A share of clones is missing; checked studies link under half to unresolved V genes, and the rest is unexplained. The sample table contains 90,000 to 100,000 clones; only one count was recorded for more than 85% of them. The ten biggest clones cover around 2.6% of the sample. Sample: CD4+ or CD8+ T cells sorted from blood, taken in a trial of the OX40 agonist ivuxolimab. These receptor sequences come from an adult with an advanced solid tumor such as melanoma, head and neck, liver or kidney cancer.

The rearrangement links TRBV5-6 to TRBJ2-3; 15 nucleotides align to TRBD2. The CDR3 contains 19 residues. Germline trimming cut 5 bases from V and 1 base from J; bases unmatched to any gene: 11. Germline CDR1 SGHDT, CDR2 YYEEEE. Here the CDR3 DNA reads TGTGCCAGCAGGCCACCGGGACTAGCGGGAGGAGGTGGCACAGATACGCAGTATTTT. The encoded protein is CASRPPGLAGGGGTDTQYF.

The rearrangement joins TRBV2 to TRBJ1-2; 7 nucleotides match TRBD1. The J segment lost 5 bases and the V segment lost 6 bases, leaving 15 bases of the junction unmatched. CDR1 and CDR2 from the germline V gene are SNHLY and FYNNEI. The length of the CDR3 is 16 residues. The CDR3 DNA follows: TGTGCCAGCAGCACCCTCAGTGGGACAGCAGCTTATGGCTACACCTTC. This sequence encodes CASSTLSGTAAYGYTF.

This clone was picked up a small number of times. The CDR3 region has the DNA TGTGCCAGCAGTTTAGGGACAGGGGTTGGAAACACCATATATTTT. Protein sequence: CASSLGTGVGNTIYF. This chain uses TRBV28 with TRBJ1-3, with TRBD1 matching 10 bases. V lost 2 bases, J lost 3 bases, and 1 base stayed unmatched. Germline V gene lookup returns CDR1 MDHEN and CDR2 SYDVKM. This CDR3 contains 15 residues.

The chain has TRBV20-1 and TRBJ1-1; D not resolved. CDR1 and CDR2 from the germline V gene are DFQATT and SNEGSKA (reference sequence). Between the trimmed V and J ends, which lost 3 bases and 4 bases, there was a span of 6 bases. The CDR3 sequence is 11 residues long. This CDR3 is CSASPSTEAFF. The CDR3 bases are TGCAGTGCTAGCCCAAGCACTGAAGCTTTCTTT.

The V gene is TRBV19, the J gene TRBJ2-2; 11 bases are a match to TRBD1. This CDR3 is 15 amino acids long. Trimming cost V 6 bases and J 4 bases; bases outside gene matches: 4. The germline V gene has CDR1 LNHDA and CDR2 SQIVND (reference sequence). CDR3 in amino acids: CASRPGQGVTGELFF. The CDR3 DNA follows: TGTGCCAGTAGACCGGGACAGGGGGTCACCGGGGAGCTGTTTTTT. The full variable domain, with the rest looked up from reference TRBV19 and TRBJ2-2, is DGGITQSPKYLFRKEGQNVTLSCEQNLNHDAMYWYRQDPGQGLRLIYYSQIVNDFQKGDIAEGYSVSREKKESFPLTVTSAQKNPTAFYLCASRPGQGVTGELFFGEGSRLTVL.

V usage is TRBV7-6 and J usage is TRBJ1-2; D ambiguous. Trimming pared 2 bases from V and 9 bases from J, leaving 16 bases between. The CDR3 is 14 residues long. Germline loops: CDR1 SGHVS, CDR2 FNYEAQ. In nucleotides, the CDR3 is TGTGCCAGCAGCTTATTCCCGGAACAAAGGAGCTACACCTTC. Its translation is CASSLFPEQRSYTF.

The rearrangement joins TRBV11-2 to TRBJ1-2, with D uncertain. The CDR3 runs to 14 residues. CDR1 SGHAT and CDR2 FQNNGV come from the germline V gene. With 5 bases removed from V and 4 bases from J, the gap between germline ends came to 14 bases. The CDR3 sequence is CASSPGGHAYGYTF. DNA of the CDR3: TGTGCCAGCAGCCCAGGAGGGCATGCCTATGGCTACACCTTC. Drawing the rest from reference TRBV11-2 and TRBJ1-2, the complete variable domain is EAGVAQSPRYKIIEKRQSVAFWCNPISGHATLYWYQQILGQGPKLLIQFQNNGVVDDSQLPKDRFSAERLKGVDSTLKIQPAKLEDSAVYLCASSPGGHAYGYTFGSGTRLTVV.

V usage is TRBV2 and J usage is TRBJ1-4; 9 positions match TRBD1. The V and J ends lost 6 bases and 5 bases, in that order; junction bases with no gene match: 4. CDR3 length equals 14 residues. CDR1 and CDR2 from the germline V gene are SNHLY and FYNNEI. The CDR3 region is CASSRQGGNEKLFF. The CDR3 DNA sequence: TGTGCCAGCAGCCGACAGGGGGGAAATGAAAAACTGTTTTTT.

The chain has TRBV19 and TRBJ1-3, with D unclear. The CDR3 runs to 14 residues. Germline-derived CDR1 and CDR2 are LNHDA and SQIVND (reference sequence). V was cut by 2 bases and J by 0 bases, with 5 bases left in between. The CDR3 protein is CASSISGSGNTIYF. The CDR3, as DNA: TGTGCCAGTAGTATAAGCGGCTCTGGAAACACCATATATTTT. Full variable domain (remainder filled in from reference TRBV19 and TRBJ1-3): DGGITQSPKYLFRKEGQNVTLSCEQNLNHDAMYWYRQDPGQGLRLIYYSQIVNDFQKGDIAEGYSVSREKKESFPLTVTSAQKNPTAFYLCASSISGSGNTIYFGEGSWLTVV.

This chain uses TRBV30 with TRBJ2-5; D possibly uses TRBD1 or TRBD2 (5 bases each). V was pared by 0 bases and J by 5 bases, with 13 bases between. This CDR3 contains 14 residues. Germline CDR1 reads GTSNPN; CDR2 reads SVGIG (reference sequence). The CDR3 nucleotides read TGTGCCTGGAGTGTTCGAGGGGCAGGGGAGACCCAGTACTTC. Encoded protein: CAWSVRGAGETQYF.

This clone has just a few counts. The chain uses TRBV7-3 and TRBJ1-1; 7 nucleotides align to TRBD1. The CDR3 has 13 amino acids. Germline CDR1 and CDR2: SGHTA and FQGTGA. Trimming took 5 bases from V and 3 from J; bases not matched to a gene: 3. Here the CDR3 reads CASSPQGDTEAFF. The CDR3 region has the DNA TGTGCCAGCAGCCCCCAGGGGGACACTGAAGCTTTCTTT.

J is TRBJ2-5 and V is TRBV19; TRBD2 matches at 7 bases. Germline CDR1 LNHDA, CDR2 SQIVND (reference sequence). This CDR3 region has 14 residues. The ends lost 6 bases at V and 4 bases at J; junction bases unmatched: 8. The CDR3, as DNA: TGTGCCAGTAGGGACGGCGGGAGTGTAGAGACCCAGTACTTC. It yields the protein CASRDGGSVETQYF.

On this clone: In the same sample, other DNA sequences code for this CDR3. The CDR3 protein is CASSQGGTDTQYF. The CDR3, as DNA: TGTGCCAGTAGTCAAGGCGGGACGGATACGCAGTATTTT. This rearrangement joins TRBV19 to TRBJ2-3; D possibly corresponds to TRBD2 (6 bases). The CDR3 has 13 residues. Trimming cost V 5 bases and J 6 bases, with 12 bases left between them. CDR1 is LNHDA, CDR2 SQIVND, per germline (reference sequence).

The J gene is TRBJ2-1, the V gene TRBV27, with TRBD2 identical over 10 bases. With V trimmed by 6 bases and J by 5 bases, 10 bases remained unmatched. This CDR3 is built from 16 residues. CDR1 is MNHEY and CDR2 is SMNVEV in the germline V gene (reference sequence). The CDR3 reads CASRGKLAGSHNEQFF. In DNA, the CDR3 is TGTGCCAGCAGGGGAAAACTAGCGGGATCTCACAATGAGCAGTTCTTC.

The chain joins TRBV2 to TRBJ2-5; 9 positions match TRBD1. J gave up 2 bases and V 5 bases, and 3 bases lay outside the gene matches. Germline V gene lookup returns CDR1 SNHLY and CDR2 FYNNEI. This CDR3 has 14 amino acids. In nucleotides, the CDR3 is TGTGCCAGCAGTCTACAGGGGGCGCAAGAGACCCAGTACTTC. Translated, it gives CASSLQGAQETQYF.